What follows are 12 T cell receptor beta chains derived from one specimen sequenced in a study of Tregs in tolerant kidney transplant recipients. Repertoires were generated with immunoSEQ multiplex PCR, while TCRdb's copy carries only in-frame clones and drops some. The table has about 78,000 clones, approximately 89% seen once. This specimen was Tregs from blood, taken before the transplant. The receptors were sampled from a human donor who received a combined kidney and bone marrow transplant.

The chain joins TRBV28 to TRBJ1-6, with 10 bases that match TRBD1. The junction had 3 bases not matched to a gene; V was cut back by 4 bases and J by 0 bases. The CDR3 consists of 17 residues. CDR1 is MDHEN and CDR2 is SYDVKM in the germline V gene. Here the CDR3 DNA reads TGTGCCAGCAGTTCCCGGGACAGGGGCTCCTATAATTCACCCCTCCACTTT. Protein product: CASSSRDRGSYNSPLHF.

In nucleotides, the CDR3 is TGTGCCAGCAGACCCGGGGAGTATAATGAAAAACTGTTTTTT. Translated, it gives CASRPGEYNEKLFF. V gene TRBV6-5 combines with J gene TRBJ1-4; D unresolved. CDR3 length equals 14 residues. Germline V gene lookup returns CDR1 MNHEY and CDR2 SVGAGI. Trimming shortened V by 6 bases and J by 4 bases, and 12 bases separated the two germline ends.

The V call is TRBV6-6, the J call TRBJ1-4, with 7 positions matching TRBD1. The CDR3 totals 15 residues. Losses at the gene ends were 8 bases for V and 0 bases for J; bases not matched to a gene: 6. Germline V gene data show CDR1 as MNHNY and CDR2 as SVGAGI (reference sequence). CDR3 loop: CASGDRLATNEKLFF. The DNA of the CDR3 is TGTGCCAGCGGGGACAGACTTGCAACTAATGAAAAACTGTTTTTT.

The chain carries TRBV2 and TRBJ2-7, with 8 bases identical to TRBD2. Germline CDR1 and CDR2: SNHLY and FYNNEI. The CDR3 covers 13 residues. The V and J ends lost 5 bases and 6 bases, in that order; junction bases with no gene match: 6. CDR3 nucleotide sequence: TGTGCCAGCAGTATAGCGGGAAGAGGCGAGCAGTACTTC. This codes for CASSIAGRGEQYF.

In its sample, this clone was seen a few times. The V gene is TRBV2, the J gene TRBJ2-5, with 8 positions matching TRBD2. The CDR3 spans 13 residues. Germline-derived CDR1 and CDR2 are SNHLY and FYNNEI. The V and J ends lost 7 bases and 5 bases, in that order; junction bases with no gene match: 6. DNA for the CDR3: TGTGCCAGCACGGGGGGGGAGTCGGAGACCCAGTACTTC. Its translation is CASTGGESETQYF.

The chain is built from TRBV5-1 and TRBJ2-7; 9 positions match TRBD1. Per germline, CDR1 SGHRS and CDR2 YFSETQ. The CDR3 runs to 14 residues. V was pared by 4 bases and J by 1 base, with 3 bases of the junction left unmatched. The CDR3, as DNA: TGCGCCAGCAGCCGGGGACAGGGATCCTACGAGCAGTACTTC. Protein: CASSRGQGSYEQYF.

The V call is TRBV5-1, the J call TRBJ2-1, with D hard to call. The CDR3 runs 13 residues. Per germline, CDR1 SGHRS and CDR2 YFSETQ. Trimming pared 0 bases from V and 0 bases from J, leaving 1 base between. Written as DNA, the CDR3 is TGCGCCAGCAGCTTGGGCTCCTACAATGAGCAGTTCTTC. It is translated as CASSLGSYNEQFF. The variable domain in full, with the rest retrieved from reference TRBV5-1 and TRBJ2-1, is KAGVTQTPRYLIKTRGQQVTLSCSPISGHRSVSWYQQTPGQGLQFLFEYFSETQRNKGNFPGRFSGRQFSNSRSEMNVSTLELGDSALYLCASSLGSYNEQFFGPGTRLTVL.

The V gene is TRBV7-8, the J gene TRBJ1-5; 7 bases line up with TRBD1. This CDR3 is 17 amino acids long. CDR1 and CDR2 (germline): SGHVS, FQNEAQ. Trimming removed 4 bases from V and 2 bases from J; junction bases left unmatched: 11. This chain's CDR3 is CASSSPLGGGGNQPQHF. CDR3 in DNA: TGTGCCAGCAGCTCTCCACTAGGAGGGGGCGGCAATCAGCCCCAGCATTTT.

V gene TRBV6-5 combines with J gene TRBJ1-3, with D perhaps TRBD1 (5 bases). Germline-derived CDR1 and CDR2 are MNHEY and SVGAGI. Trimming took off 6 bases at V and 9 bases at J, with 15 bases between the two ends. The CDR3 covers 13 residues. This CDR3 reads CASSDRSLGTIYF. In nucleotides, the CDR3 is TGTGCCAGCAGCGACAGATCGCTTGGCACCATATATTTT.

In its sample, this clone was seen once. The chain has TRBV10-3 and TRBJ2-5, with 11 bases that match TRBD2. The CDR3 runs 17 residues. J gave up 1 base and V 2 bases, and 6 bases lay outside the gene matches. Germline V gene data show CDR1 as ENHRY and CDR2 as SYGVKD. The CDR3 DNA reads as TGTGCCATCAGTGAGCCTAGCGGGAGGTCTGTCCAAGAGACCCAGTACTTC. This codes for CAISEPSGRSVQETQYF.

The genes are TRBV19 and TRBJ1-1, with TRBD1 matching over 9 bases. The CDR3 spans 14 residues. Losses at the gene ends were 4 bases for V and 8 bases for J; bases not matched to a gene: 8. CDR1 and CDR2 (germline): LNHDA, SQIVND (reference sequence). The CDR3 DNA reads TGTGCCAGTAGTACGCTCCGGGACAGGGACGAAGCTTTCTTT. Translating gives CASSTLRDRDEAFF.

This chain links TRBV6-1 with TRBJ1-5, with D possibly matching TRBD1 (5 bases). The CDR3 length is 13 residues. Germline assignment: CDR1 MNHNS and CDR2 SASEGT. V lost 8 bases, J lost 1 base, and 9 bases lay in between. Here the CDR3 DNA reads TGTGCCAGCGCCGGGACCAGCAATCAGCCCCAGCATTTT. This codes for CASAGTSNQPQHF.